The 27 T cell receptor beta chains in this list originate from one sample, sequenced in a study of T cell responses to AZD1222 COVID-19 vaccine. Profiled with immunoSEQ multiplex PCR; TCRdb holds only in-frame clones, not every one. The sample gives approximately 150,000 clones, about 93% of which show up once; approximately 3.7% is in the top ten. The sample in question was peripheral blood, obtained 28 days after the second AZD1222 dose. The receptors were sampled from an adult who received the AZD1222 COVID-19 vaccine.

The sample holds one count of this clone. This chain uses TRBV14 with TRBJ2-1; D gene uncertain. Germline V gene lookup returns CDR1 SGHDN and CDR2 FVKESK. Trimming cost V 0 bases and J 5 bases, with 17 bases left between them. This CDR3 comprises 17 residues. The CDR3 spells CASSQDLGYGWNNEQFF. The CDR3, as DNA: TGTGCCAGCAGCCAAGATCTGGGCTACGGATGGAACAATGAGCAGTTCTTC.

V usage is TRBV3-1 (or the pseudogene TRBV3-2) and J usage is TRBJ2-5; weak D call: TRBD2 (5 bases). V shed 0 bases and J shed 3 bases, with 8 bases lying between them. CDR1 is LGHDT and CDR2 is YNNKEL in the germline V gene (reference sequence). The CDR3 sequence is 14 residues long. CDR3 residues: CASSQELGEETQYF. The CDR3 nucleotides read TGTGCCAGCAGCCAAGAGCTGGGAGAAGAGACCCAGTACTTC.

The chain uses TRBV6-5 and TRBJ1-3; D remains unclear. This CDR3 comprises 13 residues. Germline CDR1 is MNHEY and CDR2 is SVGAGI. Trimming took off 0 bases at V and 2 bases at J, with 2 bases between the two ends. The CDR3 here is CASSYSPGNTIYF. In nucleotides, the CDR3 is TGTGCCAGCAGTTACTCTCCTGGAAACACCATATATTTT.

The rearrangement joins TRBV6-6 to TRBJ2-7; a weak D match, TRBD1 (5 bases). The germline CDR1 and CDR2 sequences are MNHNY and SVGAGI (reference sequence). The ends were cut back, 6 bases at V and 0 bases at J, with 9 bases in the middle. CDR3 length: 13 residues. The CDR3 sequence: CASRRQSSYEQYF. The CDR3 nucleotides are TGTGCCAGCAGGAGACAGAGCTCCTACGAGCAGTACTTC.

The rearrangement joins TRBV2 to TRBJ2-1; D assignment may be TRBD1 or TRBD2 (5 bases each). There are 12 residues in the CDR3. Trimming removed 8 bases at V and 8 bases at J, with 13 bases between. CDR1 SNHLY and CDR2 FYNNEI come from the germline V gene. CDR3 sequence: CASGGWADEQFF. The CDR3 DNA reads as TGTGCCAGCGGGGGTTGGGCCGATGAGCAGTTCTTC. The full variable domain, with the rest looked up from reference TRBV2 and TRBJ2-1, is EPEVTQTPSHQVTQMGQEVILRCVPISNHLYFYWYRQILGQKVEFLVSFYNNEISEKSEIFDDQFSVERPDGSNFTLKIRSTKLEDSAMYFCASGGWADEQFFGPGTRLTVL.

CDR3 sequence (DNA): TGTGCCAGCAGTTTAACAGGGACAGGGGTGGGTAGCAATCAGCCCCAGCATTTT. As protein: CASSLTGTGVGSNQPQHF. This chain uses TRBV28 with TRBJ1-5, with 10 bases identical to TRBD1. Per the germline V gene, CDR1 is MDHEN and CDR2 is SYDVKM. CDR3 length: 18 amino acids. J was trimmed by 0 bases and V by 2 bases; bases with no gene match: 7.

The chain couples TRBV10-3 to TRBJ1-3; D unclear. The CDR3 has 14 amino acids. The V gene lost 4 bases and the J gene lost 4 bases, with 11 bases spanning the gap. Germline V gene sequence: CDR1 ENHRY, CDR2 SYGVKD. CDR3 sequence reads: CAISVSPVGNTIYF. The CDR3 DNA reads TGTGCCATCAGTGTGTCGCCCGTAGGAAACACCATATATTTT.

The chain employs TRBV9 and TRBJ1-3; the match to TRBD1 covers 10 bases. The J segment lost 4 bases and the V segment lost 4 bases, leaving 5 bases of the junction unmatched. The CDR3 totals 15 residues. The germline V gene has CDR1 SGDLS and CDR2 YYNGEE. The CDR3 is CASSYGTGVGNTIYF. The CDR3 DNA reads as TGTGCCAGCAGCTACGGGACAGGGGTAGGAAACACCATATATTTT. The full variable domain, with the rest looked up from reference TRBV9 and TRBJ1-3, is DSGVTQTPKHLITATGQRVTLRCSPRSGDLSVYWYQQSLDQGLQFLIQYYNGEERAKGNILERFSAQQFPDLHSELNLSSLELGDSALYFCASSYGTGVGNTIYFGEGSWLTVV.

The chain carries TRBV19 and TRBJ1-3; D might be TRBD1 (5 bases). Looked up from germline, CDR1 is LNHDA and CDR2 is SQIVND (reference sequence). The CDR3 has 16 residues. Trimming removed 7 bases from V and 6 bases from J, with 22 bases in between. The CDR3 nucleotides read TGTGCCAGTAATAAGCGACGAGTTGGGGCCGAAAACACCATATATTTT. It translates to CASNKRRVGAENTIYF.

The CDR3 DNA follows: TGTGCCAGCACCTCCCCCGGGGTAGATAATTCACCCCTCCACTTT. This sequence encodes CASTSPGVDNSPLHF. The gene calls are TRBV7-9 and TRBJ1-6; D gene uncertain. The CDR3 length is 15 residues. The V gene's germline CDR1 is SEHNR and CDR2 FQNEAQ (reference sequence). Trimming took 7 bases from V and 5 from J, leaving 15 bases between them. The variable domain in full, completed from reference TRBV7-9 and TRBJ1-6, reads DTGVSQNPRHKITKRGQNVTFRCDPISEHNRLYWYRQTLGQGPEFLTYFQNEAQLEKSRLLSDRFSAERPKGSFSTLEIQRTEQGDSAMYLCASTSPGVDNSPLHFGNGTRLTVT.

V is TRBV19 and J is TRBJ1-2; 8 positions agree with TRBD1. The CDR3 covers 15 residues. Germline V gives CDR1 LNHDA, CDR2 SQIVND (reference sequence). The junction had 11 bases not matched to a gene; V was cut back by 5 bases and J by 6 bases. CDR3 coding DNA: TGTGCCAGTAGTGCCCCCTCCAGGGGGCGGGATGGCTACACCTTC. The encoded protein is CASSAPSRGRDGYTF.

The chain uses TRBV5-1 and TRBJ2-5, with TRBD2 matching 11 bases. The CDR3 has 15 residues. V was clipped by 1 base and J by 4 bases; unmatched bases: 3. Germline values: CDR1 SGHRS, CDR2 YFSETQ. The CDR3 protein is CASSLTLAGGETQYF. In DNA form, the CDR3 reads TGCGCCAGCAGCTTGACCCTAGCGGGAGGAGAGACCCAGTACTTC.

J is TRBJ1-2 and V is TRBV19, with TRBD1 as a possible D gene (5 bases). This CDR3 region has 12 residues. Germline CDR1 and CDR2: LNHDA and SQIVND (reference sequence). V was cut by 4 bases and J by 3 bases, with 6 bases left in between. The CDR3 DNA reads TGTGCCAGTAGTAGGGGGGACTATGGCTACACCTTC. Encoded protein: CASSRGDYGYTF.

This chain joins TRBV28 and TRBJ1-1; D ambiguous. Between the trimmed V and J ends, which lost 3 bases and 10 bases, there was a span of 15 bases. This CDR3 spans 13 amino acids. The V gene's germline CDR1 is MDHEN and CDR2 SYDVKM. CDR3 sequence reads: CASSFRARGGAFF. The CDR3 DNA is TGTGCCAGCAGTTTTCGGGCCAGAGGTGGAGCTTTCTTT.

The V gene is TRBV7-3, the J gene TRBJ1-3; D possibly corresponds to TRBD1 (5 bases). From germline, CDR1 is SGHTA and CDR2 FQGTGA. The CDR3 consists of 16 residues. Trimming shortened V by 5 bases and J by 3 bases, and 17 bases separated the two germline ends. For the CDR3, the DNA is TGTGCCAGCAGCCCTTCGGGGGGTGTAAGTGGAAACACCATATATTTT. Its translation: CASSPSGGVSGNTIYF.

J is TRBJ1-1 and V is TRBV7-3; 8 nucleotides line up with TRBD1. The CDR3 spans 13 residues. Per germline, CDR1 SGHTA and CDR2 FQGTGA. V was clipped by 4 bases and J by 6 bases; unmatched bases: 4. CDR3 in DNA: TGTGCCAGCAGCTCGGGACAGGCAGCTGAAGCTTTCTTT. Encoded protein: CASSSGQAAEAFF.

The chain recombines TRBV9 with TRBJ1-2, with TRBD1 as a possible D gene (5 bases). Germline V lookup: CDR1 SGDLS, CDR2 YYNGEE. Between the trimmed V and J ends, which lost 0 bases and 2 bases, there was a span of 11 bases. This CDR3 has 15 residues. CDR3 region: CASSVEGSGNYGYTF. The CDR3 region has the DNA TGTGCCAGCAGCGTAGAGGGGTCGGGAAACTATGGCTACACCTTC.

The chain uses TRBV5-6 and TRBJ1-2, with D possibly TRBD1 on 5 matching bases. The germline gives CDR1 SGHDT, CDR2 YYEEEE. The CDR3 spans 13 residues. The germline V and J ends were trimmed by 3 bases and 7 bases, with 13 bases remaining between them. In DNA form, the CDR3 reads TGTGCCAGCAGCTGGGTGGGACTTGGTGGCTACACCTTC. Translation: CASSWVGLGGYTF.

V gene TRBV7-4 combines with J gene TRBJ1-3; TRBD1 aligns across 7 bases. Germline values: CDR1 SGHVT, CDR2 SQSDAQ. After removal of 5 bases from V and 4 bases from J, the junction contained 11 bases not matched to a gene. The CDR3 loop spans 16 amino acids. The CDR3 region is CASSTDRVLPGNTIYF. The CDR3 nucleotides are TGTGCCAGCAGCACCGACAGGGTTCTTCCAGGAAACACCATATATTTT.

The chain joins TRBV7-9 to TRBJ2-2, with 7 positions matching TRBD1. The trim removed 6 bases at V and 7 bases at J, leaving 14 bases unmatched. This CDR3 contains 16 residues. Germline loops: CDR1 SEHNR, CDR2 FQNEAQ (reference sequence). The CDR3 reads CASSSQKTGFIGELFF. The CDR3 DNA follows: TGTGCCAGCAGTTCTCAGAAGACAGGGTTTATCGGGGAGCTGTTTTTT.

The CDR3 reads CASSTSGGLDTQYF. As DNA, the CDR3 is TGTGCCAGCTCGACTAGCGGGGGGTTGGATACGCAGTATTTT. The rearrangement joins TRBV2 to TRBJ2-3; 13 nucleotides line up with TRBD2. The CDR3 length is 14 residues. Per germline, CDR1 SNHLY and CDR2 FYNNEI. Unmatched junction bases numbered 5, after V lost 8 bases and J lost 6 bases. Drawing the rest from reference TRBV2 and TRBJ2-3, the complete variable domain is EPEVTQTPSHQVTQMGQEVILRCVPISNHLYFYWYRQILGQKVEFLVSFYNNEISEKSEIFDDQFSVERPDGSNFTLKIRSTKLEDSAMYFCASSTSGGLDTQYFGPGTRLTVL.

The V gene is TRBV25-1, the J gene TRBJ1-6; 7 nucleotides match TRBD1. This CDR3 spans 15 amino acids. The J segment lost 10 bases and the V segment lost 2 bases, leaving 8 bases of the junction unmatched. Germline V CDR1 and CDR2: MGHDK, SYGVNS. The CDR3 bases are TGTGCCAGCAGTGAACGAGGGACAGTGTCCTCACCCCTCCACTTT. This encodes CASSERGTVSSPLHF.

The chain uses TRBV7-2 and TRBJ2-1; perhaps TRBD1 as D (6 bases). CDR1 SGHTA and CDR2 FQGNSA come from the germline V gene. Trimming cost V 2 bases and J 6 bases, with 11 bases left between them. This CDR3 is built from 14 residues. The CDR3 here is CASSLFLDSNEQFF. In DNA, the CDR3 is TGTGCCAGCAGCTTATTTTTGGACAGCAATGAGCAGTTCTTC.

This sequence joins TRBV6-5 and TRBJ1-5; D possibly corresponds to TRBD1 (5 bases). The CDR3 totals 14 residues. V shed 5 bases and J shed 6 bases, with 14 bases lying between them. CDR1 MNHEY and CDR2 SVGAGI come from the germline V gene. CDR3 sequence (DNA): TGTGCCAGCAGTCACGGGACGTCCGGTCAGCCCCAGCATTTT. Its protein product is CASSHGTSGQPQHF.

The V and J genes are TRBV4-2 and TRBJ2-2; unclear D gene. This CDR3 is built from 14 residues. The germline gives CDR1 LGHNA, CDR2 YNFKEQ. Deletions cut 4 bases from V and 6 bases from J, with 12 bases between. CDR3 region: CASSPSPFSGELFF. CDR3 nucleotides: TGTGCCAGCAGCCCCAGCCCTTTTTCCGGGGAGCTGTTTTTT.

The V and J genes are TRBV4-3 and TRBJ2-5, with D tentatively TRBD1 (5 bases). Trimming removed 3 bases from V and 1 base from J, with 12 bases in between. CDR1 LGHNA and CDR2 YSLEER come from the germline V gene. CDR3 length equals 15 residues. The CDR3 here is CASSQDGAPQETQYF. Here the CDR3 DNA reads TGCGCCAGCAGCCAGGATGGGGCTCCCCAAGAGACCCAGTACTTC.

The gene calls are TRBV28 and TRBJ1-4, with D tentatively TRBD1 (6 bases). The CDR3 runs 14 residues. V gave up 4 bases and J gave up 8 bases, with 14 bases separating them. Germline lookup yields CDR1 MDHEN and CDR2 SYDVKM. The CDR3 region has the DNA TGTGCCAGCAGTTATCCGCAGGGGCGAGAAAAACTGTTTTTT. This encodes CASSYPQGREKLFF.